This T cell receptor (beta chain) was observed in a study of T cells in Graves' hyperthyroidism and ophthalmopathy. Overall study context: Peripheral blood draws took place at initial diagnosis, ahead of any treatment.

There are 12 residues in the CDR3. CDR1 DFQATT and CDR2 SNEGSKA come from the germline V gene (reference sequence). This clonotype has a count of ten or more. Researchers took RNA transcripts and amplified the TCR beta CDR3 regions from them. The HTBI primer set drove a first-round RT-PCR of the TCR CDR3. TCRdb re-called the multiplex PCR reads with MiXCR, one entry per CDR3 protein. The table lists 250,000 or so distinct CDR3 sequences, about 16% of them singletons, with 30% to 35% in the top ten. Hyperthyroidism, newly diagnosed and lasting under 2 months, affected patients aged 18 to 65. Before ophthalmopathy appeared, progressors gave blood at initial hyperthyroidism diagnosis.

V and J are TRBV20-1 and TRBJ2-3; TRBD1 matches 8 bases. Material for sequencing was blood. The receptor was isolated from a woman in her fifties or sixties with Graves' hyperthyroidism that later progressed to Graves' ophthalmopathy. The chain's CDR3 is CGTGGTADTQYF. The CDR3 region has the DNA TGCGGAACAGGGGGGACGGCAGATACGCAGTATTTT.